This T cell receptor beta chain was captured in a study of blood T cells in healthy people across ages. The authors ran a second PCR of 7 to 11 cycles using a sample-barcoded 5' primer and a J-beta primer mix. TCRdb re-derived calls from the 5' RACE reads in MiXCR, one entry per CDR3 protein. The data contain around 1,000,000 distinct CDR3 sequences, 20% to 25% of them singletons. This clonotype has just a few counts. Trimming removed 4 bases at V and 14 bases at J, with 21 bases between. The CDR3 contains 15 residues. From germline, CDR1 is MDHEN and CDR2 SYDVKM. The same specimen was also included in a second study, on T cells of mothers and their children.

The V call is TRBV28, the J call TRBJ1-6; weak D call: TRBD1 (5 bases). Sequences were obtained from blood. This clonotype originated in a girl aged 2 to 10 in good health. Here the CDR3 reads CASSSPPPGTKALHF. The CDR3 nucleotides read TGTGCCAGCAGTTCCCCCCCCCCTGGGACTAAAGCCCTCCACTTT.